This TCR beta chain was sequenced for a study of CXCR3-negative and CXCR3-positive naive CD8 T cells. Study observations and caveats: Relative to CXCR3-negative naive cells, CXCR3-positive naive cells had more hydrophobic TRB CDR3s. No difference in surface CD5 was seen between naive subsets, and TCR strength was inferred from TRB CDR3 properties. For naive cells, CXCR3-negative and CXCR3-positive subsets had similar TRBV-TRBJ usage; for memory cells, usage differed. Partly lower CXCR3 expression followed cryopreservation, and most assays relied on fresh PBMCs.

Per the germline V gene, CDR1 is LGHNA and CDR2 is YNFKEQ. The CDR3 has 15 amino acids. Concerning this clonotype: Its specificity is unknown.

UMI-labeled TRB cDNA libraries were prepared by 5' RACE. TCRdb reprocessed the 5' RACE reads, with one entry per CDR3 protein and no DNA. In all, the sample yields 70,000 to 95,000 distinct CDR3 sequences. The clonotype comes from a human donor in good health. Some clones in this sample may be carry-over from other donors' samples. V and J are TRBV4-2 and TRBJ2-1; TCRdb's D gene call, TRBD1, goes unchecked for lack of DNA. The specimen was naive CXCR3- CD8+ T cells from blood. Subset of the sample: CD45RO-CCR7+CD27+CD95- naive CD8+ T cells lacking CXCR3 (TNR3-). The CDR3 spells CASSHPAAQTGEQFF.